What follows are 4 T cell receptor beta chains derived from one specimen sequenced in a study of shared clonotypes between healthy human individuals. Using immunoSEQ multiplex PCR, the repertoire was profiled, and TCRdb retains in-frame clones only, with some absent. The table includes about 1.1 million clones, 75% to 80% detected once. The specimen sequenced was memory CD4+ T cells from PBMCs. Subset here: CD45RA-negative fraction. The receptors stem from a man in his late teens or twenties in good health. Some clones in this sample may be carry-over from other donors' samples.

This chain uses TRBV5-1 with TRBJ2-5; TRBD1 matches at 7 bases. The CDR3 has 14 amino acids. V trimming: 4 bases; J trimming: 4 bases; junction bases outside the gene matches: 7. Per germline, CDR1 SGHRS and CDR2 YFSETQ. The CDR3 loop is CASSERQGGETQYF. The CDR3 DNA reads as TGCGCCAGCAGCGAAAGACAGGGTGGAGAGACCCAGTACTTC.

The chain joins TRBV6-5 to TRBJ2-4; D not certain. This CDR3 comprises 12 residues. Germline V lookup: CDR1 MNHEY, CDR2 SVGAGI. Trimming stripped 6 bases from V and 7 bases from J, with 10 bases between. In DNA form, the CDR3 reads TGTGCCAGCAGATCAAGTTGGAACATTCAGTACTTC. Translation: CASRSSWNIQYF.

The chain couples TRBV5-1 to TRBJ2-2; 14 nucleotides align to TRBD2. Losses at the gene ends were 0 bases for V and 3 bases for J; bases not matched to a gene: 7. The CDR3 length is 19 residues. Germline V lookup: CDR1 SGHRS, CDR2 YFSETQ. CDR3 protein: CASSLAGTSGSRYTGELFF. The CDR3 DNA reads TGCGCCAGCAGCTTGGCTGGGACTAGCGGGAGTCGGTACACCGGGGAGCTGTTTTTT.

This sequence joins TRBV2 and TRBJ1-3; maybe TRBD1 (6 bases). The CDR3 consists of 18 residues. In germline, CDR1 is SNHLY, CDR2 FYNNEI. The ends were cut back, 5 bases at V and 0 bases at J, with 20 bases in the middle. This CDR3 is CASSRSGNRAISGNTIYF. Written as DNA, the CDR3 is TGTGCCAGCAGTCGCTCCGGTAACAGGGCAATCTCTGGAAACACCATATATTTT. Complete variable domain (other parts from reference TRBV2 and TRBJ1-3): EPEVTQTPSHQVTQMGQEVILRCVPISNHLYFYWYRQILGQKVEFLVSFYNNEISEKSEIFDDQFSVERPDGSNFTLKIRSTKLEDSAMYFCASSRSGNRAISGNTIYFGEGSWLTVV.